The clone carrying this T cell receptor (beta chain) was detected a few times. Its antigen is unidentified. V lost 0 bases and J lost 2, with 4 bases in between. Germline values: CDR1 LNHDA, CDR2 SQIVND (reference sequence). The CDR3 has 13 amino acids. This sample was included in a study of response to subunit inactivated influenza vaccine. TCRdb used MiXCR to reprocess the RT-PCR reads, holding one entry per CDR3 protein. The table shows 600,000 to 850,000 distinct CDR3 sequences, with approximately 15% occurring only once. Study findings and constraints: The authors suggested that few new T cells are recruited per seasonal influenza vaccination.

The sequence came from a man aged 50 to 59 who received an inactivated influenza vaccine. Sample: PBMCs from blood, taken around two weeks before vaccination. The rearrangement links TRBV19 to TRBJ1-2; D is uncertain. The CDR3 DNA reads TGTGCCAGTAGTATAGAACGGAACTATGGCTACACCTTC. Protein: CASSIERNYGYTF.